These T cell receptor beta chains were read from a single sample in a study of T cell responses to AZD1222 COVID-19 vaccine. Clones were sequenced by immunoSEQ multiplex PCR, and TCRdb holds only the in-frame ones, with some missing. The table lists roughly 100,000 clones, over 80% of them singletons, with 4% to 6% in the top ten. The sequenced sample was peripheral blood, obtained on day 0 of AZD1222 vaccination. All receptors derive from an adult in good health. CDR3s include the opening cysteine and the closing phenylalanine or tryptophan. The D gene is left open where the match is weak. Clone size, where shown, is once, few, many, or a class for clones that have expanded.

size	D	V	J	DNA	CDR3
-	-	TRBV6-6	TRBJ2-1	TGTGCCAGCAGTCGCCCGGTTCGAGAGTCCTACAATGAGCAGTTCTTC	CASSRPVRESYNEQFF
-	-	TRBV5-1	TRBJ2-1	TGCGCCAGCAGCTTGGCGGCAGTCTCCTACAATGAGCAGTTCTTC	CASSLAAVSYNEQFF
-	TRBD1	TRBV7-9	TRBJ2-3	TGTGCCAGCAGCCGACAGGGCACAACCACAGATACGCAGTATTTT	CASSRQGTTTDTQYF
-	TRBD1	TRBV6-5	TRBJ1-1	TGTGCCAGCAGTTACTCGGACAGGGCCACTGAAGCTTTCTTT	CASSYSDRATEAFF
once	TRBD1	TRBV12-5	TRBJ2-1	TGTGCTAGTGGTTCCTCTCTTGGACAGGGAGACAATGAGCAGTTCTTC	CASGSSLGQGDNEQFF
-	TRBD1	TRBV15	TRBJ1-2	TGTGCCACCAGTGCAAGCCGGGACAGGGTATATGGCTACACCTTC	CATSASRDRVYGYTF
-	TRBD2	TRBV11-2	TRBJ2-1	TGTGCCAGCAGCTTAAGTAGCGGGGCGAACAATGAGCAGTTCTTC	CASSLSSGANNEQFF
once	-	TRBV5-1	TRBJ2-7	TGCGCCAGCAGCTCCTCACGGAACTACGAGCAGTACTTC	CASSSSRNYEQYF
-	-	TRBV6-5	TRBJ2-7	TGTGCCAGCAGTCCGGTAGGCGGCGAGCAGTACTTC	CASSPVGGEQYF
-	TRBD1	TRBV9	TRBJ1-5	TGTGCCAGCAGCGTTGAAGGGGGCTGGAATCAGCCCCAGCATTTT	CASSVEGGWNQPQHF
-	-	TRBV4-2	TRBJ1-2	TGTGCCAGCAGCCGCCGCCGGGGGGAGGGAACCTATGGCTACACCTTC	CASSRRRGEGTYGYTF
once	-	TRBV27	TRBJ1-1	TGTGCCAGCAGCCCACCGTGGGGGGAAGCTTTCTTT	CASSPPWGEAFF
-	-	TRBV6-4	TRBJ2-2	TGTGCCAGCAGTGATAAGGCCACCGGAGAGCTGTTTTTT	CASSDKATGELFF
few	-	TRBV5-5	TRBJ2-1	TGTGCCAGCAGCTTGGCAGGGATCTCCTACAATGAGCAGTTCTTC	CASSLAGISYNEQFF
-	-	TRBV18	TRBJ2-3	TGTGCCAGCTCATGGGGGAGCAGGGAGGATACGCAGTATTTT	CASSWGSREDTQYF
few	-	TRBV4-1	TRBJ2-3	TGCGCCAGCAGCCAAGGAGGGACTCGGGCAGATACGCAGTATTTT	CASSQGGTRADTQYF
-	TRBD1	TRBV25-1	TRBJ2-5	TGTGCCAGCAGTCCGGGACAGGCACAAGAGACCCAGTACTTC	CASSPGQAQETQYF
-	TRBD1	TRBV19	TRBJ2-7	TGTGCCAGTAGTCAGCGACAGGGACCCTCCTACGAGCAGTACTTC	CASSQRQGPSYEQYF
once	-	TRBV9	TRBJ2-5	TGTGCCAGCAGCGTGAGACCGGGCAGTCAAGAGACCCAGTACTTC	CASSVRPGSQETQYF
-	-	TRBV4-2	TRBJ2-3	TGTGCCAGCAGCCAAGATAGGCGGGGTCCTCGGGGCACAGATACGCAGTATTTT	CASSQDRRGPRGTDTQYF
-	-	TRBV15	TRBJ1-5	TGTGCCACCAGCATACGCAGGGAGTCAGGCGTGCCCCAGCATTTT	CATSIRRESGVPQHF
-	TRBD1	TRBV27	TRBJ2-7	TGTGCCAGCAGTCTCACTGACAGGGCCGAGCAGTACTTC	CASSLTDRAEQYF
-	-	TRBV4-2	TRBJ1-2	TGTGCCAGCAGCCAAGAGGAAGGGCCTAGCTATGGCTACACCTTC	CASSQEEGPSYGYTF
once	TRBD1	TRBV18	TRBJ1-4	TGTGCCAGCTCACCTGGGACAGGGAATAATGAAAAACTGTTTTTT	CASSPGTGNNEKLFF
-	-	TRBV9	TRBJ2-2	TGTGCCAGCAGCGTGAGGGGGGCCCCTCCAGGGGAGCTGTTTTTT	CASSVRGAPPGELFF
-	-	TRBV7-8	TRBJ2-3	TGTGCCAGCAGCCCAGGCACAGATACGCAGTATTTT	CASSPGTDTQYF
once	-	TRBV3-1/TRBV3-2	TRBJ2-5	TGTGCCAGCAGCCAAGACGGCAGCCCCAGGGCCCAGTACTTC	CASSQDGSPRAQYF
-	-	TRBV7-9	TRBJ2-1	TGTGCCAGCAGCCCCCACCGCGATGAGCAGTTCTTC	CASSPHRDEQFF
-	-	TRBV7-9	TRBJ1-2	TGTGCCAGCAGCTTATTGCCGCCCGGCAGGCCGATCCCAGTTGATGGCTACACCTTC	CASSLLPPGRPIPVDGYTF
-	TRBD1	TRBV3-1/TRBV3-2	TRBJ2-4	TGTGCCAGCAGCCATTCACAGGGGGTTGGTCGCATTCAGTACTTC	CASSHSQGVGRIQYF
-	-	TRBV20-1	TRBJ2-7	TGCAGTGCTAGTGCACTGGCGGGGTACGAGCAGTACTTC	CSASALAGYEQYF
few	-	TRBV3-1/TRBV3-2	TRBJ1-1	TGTGCCAGCAAGGGACACATGAACACTGAAGCTTTCTTT	CASKGHMNTEAFF
-	TRBD1	TRBV2	TRBJ1-5	TGTGCCAGCAGGGACGACAGGGTGGGTAATCAGCCCCAGCATTTT	CASRDDRVGNQPQHF
-	-	TRBV5-4	TRBJ1-3	TGTGCCAGCAGCCGGGGGTCAGGAAACACCATATATTTT	CASSRGSGNTIYF
-	-	TRBV19	TRBJ1-5	TGTGCCAGCCGGAGCAGTAGCAATCAGCCCCAGCATTTT	CASRSSSNQPQHF
many	TRBD1	TRBV14	TRBJ1-6	TGTGCCAGCAGCAGACAGGGTAGTATTTCACCCCTCCACTTT	CASSRQGSISPLHF
-	TRBD1	TRBV7-2	TRBJ1-2	TGTGCCAGCAGCTTAGCGGGACAGGGGTACTATGGCTACACCTTC	CASSLAGQGYYGYTF
-	-	TRBV19	TRBJ1-6	TGTGCCAGTAGTATCTCCCTTCCATGGACGGTAGGAAATTCACCCCTCCACTTT	CASSISLPWTVGNSPLHF
-	-	TRBV18	TRBJ2-2	TGTGCCAGCTCACCCGAGGTTTTGGGACCTCTTGGGGAGCTGTTTTTT	CASSPEVLGPLGELFF
-	-	TRBV11-3	TRBJ2-5	TGTGCCAGCAGCTTAGACAGAGGAGAGACCCAGTACTTC	CASSLDRGETQYF
-	-	TRBV29-1	TRBJ2-7	TGCAGCGTAAGGACAGACTCCTTGTCCTACGAGCAGTACTTC	CSVRTDSLSYEQYF
-	-	TRBV2	TRBJ2-7	TGTGCCAGCAGACGCGGGGACGAGCAGTACTTC	CASRRGDEQYF
-	TRBD2	TRBV27	TRBJ2-7	TGTGCCAGCAGTTTATCCAGACTAGCGGGGGCAAACTACGAGCAGTACTTC	CASSLSRLAGANYEQYF
-	-	TRBV7-2	TRBJ1-5	TGTGCCAGCAGCTTAGGGCTAACCCAGGGCAATCAGCCCCAGCATTTT	CASSLGLTQGNQPQHF
-	-	TRBV19	TRBJ2-7	TGTGCCAGTAGTCCCGAGTCCACTGACTACGAGCAGTACTTC	CASSPESTDYEQYF
once	-	TRBV7-2	TRBJ2-7	TGTGCCAGCAGCTTACCTCTCTCCTACGAGCAGTACTTC	CASSLPLSYEQYF
-	-	TRBV20-1	TRBJ2-3	TGCAGTGCTAGTGCGCACTTATACACAGATACGCAGTATTTT	CSASAHLYTDTQYF
-	-	TRBV5-4	TRBJ1-5	TGTGCCAGCAGCTTGGATGATCAGCCCCAGCATTTT	CASSLDDQPQHF
-	-	TRBV2	TRBJ1-1	TGTGCCAGCAGTGAAGTCCGTGAAGCTTTCTTT	CASSEVREAFF